A single sample gave rise to the 14 T cell receptor beta chains below, sequenced in a study of shared clonotypes between healthy human individuals. The protocol was immunoSEQ multiplex PCR, while the TCRdb copy is restricted to in-frame clones and leaves out a portion. Among about 2 million clones listed, over 85% were seen once. CD45RO negativity and positive selection for CCR7 defined naive CD8 cells, a population that excluded terminally differentiated effector memory CD45RA+ cells. Specimen: naive CD8+ T cells sorted from blood. These receptors originate from a man between 18 and 35 years old in good health.

A note on this clone: This specimen includes other DNA sequences encoding the same CDR3. V usage is TRBV5-1 and J usage is TRBJ2-2; 10 bases align to TRBD1. There are 14 residues in the CDR3. Germline lookup yields CDR1 SGHRS and CDR2 YFSETQ. With V trimmed by 0 bases and J by 8 bases, 1 base remained unmatched. The CDR3 protein is CASSLGQGAGELFF. The CDR3 bases are TGCGCCAGCAGCTTGGGACAGGGGGCAGGGGAGCTGTTTTTT.

The chain has TRBV7-9 and TRBJ1-1; D is ambiguous. Germline V gene data show CDR1 as SEHNR and CDR2 as FQNEAQ (reference sequence). Trimming took 5 bases from V and 1 from J, leaving 14 bases between them. CDR3 length: 15 residues. Here the CDR3 DNA reads TGTGCCAGCAGCCTCTATGAAGGAGGGAACACTGAAGCTTTCTTT. This sequence encodes CASSLYEGGNTEAFF.

The CDR3 bases are TGCGCCAGCAGCCAGAACCCGGGACTCCTTGAGACCCAGTACTTC. Translation gives CASSQNPGLLETQYF. The chain has TRBV4-1 and TRBJ2-5; D is possibly TRBD2 (6 bases). Per germline, CDR1 MGHRA and CDR2 YSYEKL. The V end was cut by 3 bases, the J end by 5 bases, with 16 bases between. CDR3 length: 15 amino acids.

The V gene is TRBV4-1, the J gene TRBJ2-7, with unresolved D. V lost 1 base and J lost 6, with 10 bases in between. The germline gives CDR1 MGHRA, CDR2 YSYEKL. The CDR3 is made up of 13 amino acids. CDR3 nucleotide sequence: TGCGCCAGCAGCCAAGGGACGAACAGCGAGCAGTACTTC. Encoded protein: CASSQGTNSEQYF.

This sequence joins TRBV7-6 and TRBJ1-4; D is undetermined. This CDR3 contains 16 residues. Germline lookup yields CDR1 SGHVS and CDR2 FNYEAQ. V was cut by 2 bases and J by 7 bases, with 17 bases left in between. Written as DNA, the CDR3 is TGTGCCAGCAGCTTATTTCGGGAGAGCATTAGTGAAAAACTGTTTTTT. It translates to CASSLFRESISEKLFF.

The chain uses TRBV9 and TRBJ1-2; 7 bases map to TRBD1. From germline, CDR1 is SGDLS and CDR2 YYNGEE. V dropped 3 bases and J dropped 0; count of bases not matched to a gene: 11. This CDR3 contains 17 residues. In DNA form, the CDR3 reads TGTGCCAGCAGCGCCAGCGGGACAGCCAATTCTAACTATGGCTACACCTTC. Its protein is CASSASGTANSNYGYTF.

The chain couples TRBV6-1 to TRBJ2-7; 12 bases map to TRBD2. Germline V gene data show CDR1 as MNHNS and CDR2 as SASEGT. With 5 bases clipped from V and 3 bases from J, the junction kept 5 bases outside the gene matches. The CDR3 has 15 residues. The CDR3 reads CASSSLAGGIYEQYF. CDR3 nucleotides: TGTGCCAGCAGTTCCCTAGCGGGAGGGATCTACGAGCAGTACTTC.

This sequence joins TRBV19 and TRBJ1-5; D uncertain. Germline CDR1 and CDR2: LNHDA and SQIVND (reference sequence). This CDR3 is built from 17 residues. Trimming took 5 bases from V and 11 from J, leaving 28 bases between them. CDR3: CASSLTPVGRGGPAQHF. The CDR3 nucleotides read TGTGCCAGTAGTCTAACCCCCGTAGGACGGGGAGGTCCGGCCCAGCATTTT.

This chain joins TRBV9 and TRBJ2-3; the match to TRBD1 covers 7 bases. Looked up from germline, CDR1 is SGDLS and CDR2 is YYNGEE. The CDR3 contains 12 residues. Unmatched junction bases numbered 3, after V lost 3 bases and J lost 8 bases. CDR3 residues: CASSGQGPTQYF. As DNA, the CDR3 is TGTGCCAGCAGCGGACAGGGTCCTACGCAGTATTTT.

The gene calls are TRBV4-1 and TRBJ2-7; D is perhaps TRBD2 (5 bases). Looked up from germline, CDR1 is MGHRA and CDR2 is YSYEKL. V was cut by 2 bases and J by 7 bases, with 12 bases left in between. The CDR3 consists of 13 residues. The CDR3, as DNA: TGCGCCAGCAGCCAACCGGGCCGCGGGGAGCAGTACTTC. It codes for CASSQPGRGEQYF.

The CDR3 DNA reads TGTGCCAGCAGCCCCGCGACAGGGGAGGTATCCTACAATGAGCAGTTCTTC. Translated: CASSPATGEVSYNEQFF. The chain is built from TRBV7-9 and TRBJ2-1; 8 bases match TRBD1. Germline-derived CDR1 and CDR2 are SEHNR and FQNEAQ (reference sequence). V lost 5 bases to trimming and J lost 1 base; unmatched junction nucleotides: 10. The CDR3 totals 17 residues.

The rearrangement links TRBV6-5 to TRBJ2-1; TRBD1 aligns across 7 bases. V gave up 5 bases and J gave up 2 bases; unmatched junction bases: 3. The CDR3 is made up of 14 amino acids. Germline loops: CDR1 MNHEY, CDR2 SVGAGI. CDR3 DNA: TGTGCCAGCAGTCAGGGACAGCCCTACAATGAGCAGTTCTTC. Its protein product is CASSQGQPYNEQFF.

V and J are TRBV19 and TRBJ1-3; D gene ambiguous. The V gene lost 9 bases and the J gene lost 2 bases, with 14 bases spanning the gap. The CDR3 consists of 14 residues. Per the germline V gene, CDR1 is LNHDA and CDR2 is SQIVND (reference sequence). CDR3 residues: CASSGFMAGNTIYF. CDR3 bases: TGTGCCAGCAGTGGTTTTATGGCTGGAAACACCATATATTTT.

This clone was detected only once. The chain combines TRBV4-1 with TRBJ2-3, with 15 bases fitting TRBD2. The CDR3 runs to 17 residues. Trimming removed 1 base from V and 6 bases from J; junction bases left unmatched: 5. Germline CDR1 is MGHRA and CDR2 is YSYEKL. CDR3 region: CASSQGGTSGRWDTQYF. The DNA for the CDR3 is TGCGCCAGCAGCCAAGGAGGGACTAGCGGGAGGTGGGATACGCAGTATTTT.